A single sample gave rise to the 14 T cell receptor beta chains below, sequenced in a study of OX40 agonist ivuxolimab in advanced cancers. Only in-frame clones appear in the TCRdb table, and some are missing; sequencing was by immunoSEQ multiplex PCR. The sample holds 70,000 to 95,000 clones; under 90% are singletons and the top ten take 1.5% to 2%. The sequencing here drew on CD4+ or CD8+ T cells sorted from blood, taken in a trial of the OX40 agonist ivuxolimab. These receptors came from an adult with an advanced solid tumor such as melanoma, head and neck, liver or kidney cancer.

The J gene is TRBJ2-5, the V gene TRBV5-4; D call uncertain. The V gene's germline CDR1 is SGHNT and CDR2 YYREEE (reference sequence). CDR3 length equals 14 residues. V was shortened by 1 base and J by 2 bases, with 9 bases between the two germline ends. The CDR3 is CASSLFQEQETQYF. CDR3 nucleotide sequence: TGTGCCAGCAGCTTGTTTCAGGAACAAGAGACCCAGTACTTC. The full variable domain, in which reference TRBV5-4 and TRBJ2-5 provide the parts outside the CDR3, is ETGVTQSPTHLIKTRGQQVTLRCSSQSGHNTVSWYQQALGQGPQFIFQYYREEENGRGNFPPRFSGLQFPNYSSELNVNALELDDSALYLCASSLFQEQETQYFGPGTRLLVL.

The rearrangement links TRBV28 to TRBJ1-2, with TRBD1 matching 9 bases. The CDR3 spans 15 residues. CDR1 MDHEN and CDR2 SYDVKM come from the germline V gene. The J segment lost 4 bases and the V segment lost 0 bases, leaving 3 bases of the junction unmatched. Here the CDR3 reads CASSLWDRGGYGYTF. CDR3 bases: TGTGCCAGCAGTTTATGGGACAGGGGCGGCTATGGCTACACCTTC.

This chain connects TRBV6-1 to TRBJ2-2; D unresolved. Trimming shortened V by 6 bases and J by 6 bases, and 8 bases separated the two germline ends. The CDR3 is 12 amino acids. Germline V gives CDR1 MNHNS, CDR2 SASEGT. The DNA for the CDR3 is TGTGCCAGCAGGGGCCAGCCCGGGGAGCTGTTTTTT. Protein: CASRGQPGELFF.

The chain recombines TRBV5-6 with TRBJ1-5; 8 bases match TRBD1. The CDR3 has 14 residues. Germline V gene sequence: CDR1 SGHDT, CDR2 YYEEEE. The junction had 3 bases not matched to a gene; V was cut back by 2 bases and J by 5 bases. CDR3 sequence: CASSLGQGYQPQHF. As DNA, the CDR3 is TGTGCCAGCAGCTTAGGACAGGGATATCAGCCCCAGCATTTT.

The chain uses TRBV9 and TRBJ2-3, with 10 nucleotides matching TRBD1. CDR1 and CDR2 from the germline V gene are SGDLS and YYNGEE. This CDR3 region has 19 residues. Germline trimming cut 4 bases from V and 4 bases from J; bases unmatched to any gene: 18. The CDR3 DNA is TGTGCCAGCAGCAACGATCCGGGACAGGGGTTCAGAGGGGCAGATACGCAGTATTTT. Translated: CASSNDPGQGFRGADTQYF.

The chain links TRBV7-8 to TRBJ2-1; 7 bases align to TRBD1. The CDR3 extends over 15 amino acids. V gave up 3 bases and J gave up 8 bases; unmatched junction bases: 10. Per the germline V gene, CDR1 is SGHVS and CDR2 is FQNEAQ. CDR3 region: CASSFTGDGYDEQFF. CDR3 nucleotide sequence: TGTGCCAGCAGCTTTACAGGGGACGGGTACGATGAGCAGTTCTTC.

The genes are TRBV28 and TRBJ2-7; 9 nucleotides align to TRBD1. V lost 2 bases and J lost 2; bases outside the gene matches: 1. The CDR3 loop spans 14 amino acids. CDR1 and CDR2 (germline): MDHEN, SYDVKM. The CDR3 spells CASSLGDRAYEQYF. The CDR3 DNA follows: TGTGCCAGCAGTTTAGGGGACAGGGCCTACGAGCAGTACTTC.

V and J are TRBV4-1 and TRBJ1-1; D uncertain. Germline-derived CDR1 and CDR2 are MGHRA and YSYEKL. V dropped 1 base and J dropped 4 bases, with 10 bases sitting between them. The CDR3 length is 14 residues. The CDR3 sequence is CASSQGKGGTEAFF. As DNA, the CDR3 is TGCGCCAGCAGCCAAGGGAAGGGAGGCACTGAAGCTTTCTTT.

The chain links TRBV5-1 to TRBJ2-5, with a possible D match to TRBD1 (6 bases). Germline V gene lookup returns CDR1 SGHRS and CDR2 YFSETQ. CDR3 length: 16 amino acids. Trimming took off 4 bases at V and 5 bases at J, with 21 bases between the two ends. The DNA of the CDR3 is TGCGCCAGCAGCCAACCTGAGGCAGGGGCGGCGGAGACCCAGTACTTC. Its translation is CASSQPEAGAAETQYF.

The chain employs TRBV5-4 and TRBJ2-5, with 7 positions matching TRBD1. Per the germline V gene, CDR1 is SGHNT and CDR2 is YYREEE (reference sequence). CDR3 length equals 13 residues. The trim removed 1 base at V and 3 bases at J, leaving 0 bases unmatched. The CDR3 DNA reads as TGTGCCAGCAGCTTGCAGGGGGAAGAGACCCAGTACTTC. This gives the protein CASSLQGEETQYF.

The chain carries TRBV7-9 and TRBJ1-3; 8 bases are shared with TRBD1. Trimming cost V 5 bases and J 8 bases; bases outside gene matches: 8. Germline CDR1 SEHNR, CDR2 FQNEAQ (reference sequence). The CDR3 loop spans 14 amino acids. This CDR3 reads CASSLGQGVDTIYF. DNA for the CDR3: TGTGCCAGCAGCCTTGGACAGGGTGTGGACACCATATATTTT.

Regarding this clone: Sequence at one end of the junction differs from germline and may be a read error. The V call is TRBV7-2, the J call TRBJ1-6, with a weak D call TRBD1 (6 bases). The CDR3 totals 11 residues. Germline V gene data show CDR1 as SGHTA and CDR2 as FQGNSA. CDR3 region: CASSLGNRAFF. The DNA for the CDR3 is TGTGCCAGCAGCTTAGGGAACAGGGCCTTCTTT.

This chain uses TRBV5-1 with TRBJ2-3; TRBD1 matches 10 bases. The germline gives CDR1 SGHRS, CDR2 YFSETQ. J lost 2 bases, V lost 5 bases, and 17 bases had no gene match. This CDR3 is built from 19 residues. The CDR3 spells CASSLPGQGFNLPTDTQYF. CDR3 in DNA: TGCGCCAGCAGTTTACCGGGACAGGGGTTCAACCTACCCACAGATACGCAGTATTTT.

In DNA form, the CDR3 reads TGCGCCAGCAGCCAATGGGTCGGCAATGAGCAGTTCTTC. Amino acid sequence: CASSQWVGNEQFF. The J gene is TRBJ2-1, the V gene TRBV4-1, with D unclear. Deletions cut 2 bases from V and 6 bases from J, with 8 bases between. This CDR3 is 13 amino acids long. Per germline, CDR1 MGHRA and CDR2 YSYEKL.